These T cell receptor beta chains were read from a single sample in a study of shared clonotypes between healthy human individuals. Clones were read by immunoSEQ multiplex PCR, and TCRdb kept only the in-frame ones, dropping some. The data contain 550,000 to 750,000 clones, around 95% of them singletons. Sequencing was done on a sample of naive CD8+ T cells sorted from blood. The receptors here all came from a woman in her thirties in good health. The CDR3 runs from the conserved cysteine through the conserved F or W. The D gene is left open where the match is weak.

V gene,J gene,CDR3 length,D gene,CDR3 protein,CDR3 DNA
TRBV5-1,TRBJ1-1,18,NA,CASSLVPPVDLMNTEAFF,TGCGCCAGCAGCTTGGTCCCGCCAGTGGACTTGATGAACACTGAAGCTTTCTTT
TRBV29-1,TRBJ2-5,14,NA,CSVVGRGGGETQYF,TGCAGCGTTGTAGGTCGGGGTGGGGGAGAGACCCAGTACTTC
TRBV19,TRBJ2-7,15,NA,CASSDGGTPLYEQYF,TGTGCCAGTAGCGATGGGGGGACACCTCTCTACGAGCAGTACTTC
TRBV9,TRBJ2-7,14,NA,CASSVDGSDYEQYF,TGTGCCAGCAGCGTAGACGGGAGTGACTACGAGCAGTACTTC
TRBV28,TRBJ2-5,16,TRBD2,CASSSQLAGGGETQYF,TGTGCCAGCAGTTCCCAGCTAGCGGGAGGAGGAGAGACCCAGTACTTC
TRBV7-2,TRBJ2-7,12,NA,CASTPQSHEQYF,TGTGCCAGCACCCCCCAAAGCCACGAGCAGTACTTC
TRBV7-9,TRBJ2-1,17,NA,CASSPGDYTSRGYEQFF,TGTGCCAGCAGCCCAGGGGACTATACCTCTCGCGGTTATGAGCAGTTCTTC
TRBV2,TRBJ2-1,14,TRBD1,CASSEVSRGNEQFF,TGTGCCAGCAGTGAAGTTAGCAGGGGGAATGAGCAGTTCTTC
TRBV7-9,TRBJ1-3,15,NA,CASNLVGTPGNTIYF,TGTGCCAGCAACTTAGTGGGCACTCCAGGAAACACCATATATTTT
TRBV4-1,TRBJ2-3,16,TRBD2,CASSQARSGFTDTQYF,TGCGCCAGCAGCCAAGCCCGTAGCGGGTTCACAGATACGCAGTATTTT
TRBV18,TRBJ1-5,14,NA,CASSPVGGNQPQHF,TGTGCCAGCTCACCCGTAGGGGGCAATCAGCCCCAGCATTTT
TRBV2,TRBJ2-7,16,TRBD2,CASTRALAGDSYEQYF,TGTGCCAGCACCCGGGCTCTAGCGGGAGACTCCTACGAGCAGTACTTC
TRBV19,TRBJ2-5,13,NA,CASSIVPQETQYF,TGTGCCAGTAGTATAGTTCCTCAAGAGACCCAGTACTTC
TRBV11-3,TRBJ2-7,13,NA,CASSLDRTYEQYF,TGTGCCAGCAGTCTCGACAGAACCTACGAGCAGTACTTC